The 22 T cell receptor beta chains below all came from one sample that was sequenced in a study of blood T cell repertoires in COVID-19. Generated by immunoSEQ multiplex PCR, the TCRdb table keeps only in-frame clones and is missing some. The table lists tens of thousands of clones, about three quarters of them singletons. Sequenced sample: peripheral blood. The receptors stem from a woman of 80 years or more with active or convalescent COVID-19.

The chain recombines TRBV11-2 with TRBJ1-5; no clear D gene. The germline CDR1 and CDR2 sequences are SGHAT and FQNNGV. Trimming took 5 bases from V and 2 from J, leaving 7 bases between them. The CDR3 is 13 residues long. CDR3 in amino acids: CASSPLGNQPQHF. CDR3 DNA sequence: TGTGCCAGCAGCCCCCTAGGCAATCAGCCCCAGCATTTT.

The CDR3 reads CASSLLLAGGPYEQYF. The CDR3 nucleotides read TGTGCCAGCAGCTTATTGCTAGCGGGGGGCCCCTACGAGCAGTACTTC. V is TRBV11-2 and J is TRBJ2-7; 11 nucleotides match TRBD2. Germline V gives CDR1 SGHAT, CDR2 FQNNGV. V trimming: 2 bases; J trimming: 2 bases; junction bases outside the gene matches: 5. CDR3 length: 16 residues.

The sample holds a few counts of this clone. The chain joins TRBV6-5 to TRBJ1-6; 7 bases map to TRBD1. V lost 3 bases, J lost 9 bases, and 5 bases stayed unmatched. The CDR3 consists of 14 residues. Per germline, CDR1 MNHEY and CDR2 SVGAGI. CDR3 sequence (DNA): TGTGCCAGCAGTTATGATGGACAGGCTTCACCCCTCCACTTT. This gives the protein CASSYDGQASPLHF.

The chain employs TRBV28 and TRBJ2-2; D might be TRBD1 (5 bases). The germline V gene encodes CDR1 MDHEN and CDR2 SYDVKM. The CDR3 sequence is 16 residues long. Trimming pared 3 bases from V and 5 bases from J, leaving 16 bases between. The chain's CDR3 is CASSFGRGVRTGELFF. The CDR3 bases are TGTGCCAGCAGTTTCGGAAGGGGCGTAAGGACCGGGGAGCTGTTTTTT. Based on the CDR3 plus reference TRBV28 and TRBJ2-2, the full variable domain is DVKVTQSSRYLVKRTGEKVFLECVQDMDHENMFWYRQDPGLGLRLIYFSYDVKMKEKGDIPEGYSVSREKKERFSLILESASTNQTSMYLCASSFGRGVRTGELFFGEGSRLTVL.

The chain is built from TRBV4-3 and TRBJ2-7; 7 nucleotides match TRBD1. Germline assignment: CDR1 LGHNA and CDR2 YSLEER. V gave up 2 bases and J gave up 6 bases; unmatched junction bases: 13. The CDR3 runs to 16 residues. The CDR3 coding sequence is TGCGCCAGCAGCCAATACCAGGGGGTAGGTTTTGTCGAGCAGTACTTC. Translating it yields CASSQYQGVGFVEQYF.

This chain joins TRBV28 and TRBJ1-5; 7 bases agree with TRBD1. J lost 8 bases, V lost 3 bases, and 16 bases had no gene match. The V gene's germline CDR1 is MDHEN and CDR2 SYDVKM. This CDR3 has 17 residues. The CDR3, as DNA: TGTGCCAGCAGTTTTATCCGCCAGGGGGTCATCATAAAGCCCCAGCATTTT. Protein sequence: CASSFIRQGVIIKPQHF.

V usage is TRBV27 and J usage is TRBJ1-1; D not resolved. There are 14 residues in the CDR3. V shed 5 bases and J shed 2 bases, with 12 bases lying between them. The germline V gene encodes CDR1 MNHEY and CDR2 SMNVEV (reference sequence). The CDR3 spells CASSPLTSNTEAFF. The CDR3 nucleotides read TGTGCCAGCAGTCCCCTAACGAGTAACACTGAAGCTTTCTTT.

This clone has only one observation. This chain uses TRBV4-3 with TRBJ2-2, with 7 positions matching TRBD2. CDR1 and CDR2 (germline): LGHNA, YSLEER. The CDR3 totals 16 residues. The ends lost 1 base at V and 1 base at J; junction bases unmatched: 3. The CDR3 sequence: CASSQGLAENTGELFF. The CDR3 nucleotides read TGCGCCAGCAGCCAAGGACTAGCTGAGAACACCGGGGAGCTGTTTTTT.

There are many counts of this clone. This chain uses TRBV7-9 with TRBJ1-4; tentatively, D is TRBD1 (5 bases). The CDR3 contains 15 residues. Germline V CDR1 and CDR2: SEHNR, FQNEAQ (reference sequence). V was clipped by 4 bases and J by 5 bases, with 14 bases between them. Here the CDR3 reads CASSSAPDKNEKLFF. CDR3 in DNA: TGTGCCAGCAGCTCCGCACCGGACAAGAATGAAAAACTGTTTTTT.

The rearrangement links TRBV12-5 to TRBJ1-2; unclear D gene. The CDR3 sequence is 13 residues long. Per germline, CDR1 LGHNT and CDR2 FRNRAP. V lost 3 bases, J lost 2 bases, and 7 bases lay in between. CDR3 in amino acids: CASGFGVNYGYTF. The DNA for the CDR3 is TGTGCTAGTGGTTTCGGGGTAAACTATGGCTACACCTTC.

The rearrangement joins TRBV7-2 to TRBJ1-6, with D uncertain. V lost 3 bases, J lost 6 bases, and 6 bases lay in between. This CDR3 region has 13 residues. CDR1 and CDR2 from the germline V gene are SGHTA and FQGNSA. CDR3 sequence (DNA): TGTGCCAGCAGCTTGAGGATTAATTCACCCCTCCACTTT. It specifies CASSLRINSPLHF. Full variable domain (missing parts from reference TRBV7-2 and TRBJ1-6): GAGVSQSPSNKVTEKGKDVELRCDPISGHTALYWYRQSLGQGLEFLIYFQGNSAPDKSGLPSDRFSAERTGGSVSTLTIQRTQQEDSAVYLCASSLRINSPLHFGNGTRLTVT.

J is TRBJ1-2 and V is TRBV4-3; D is perhaps TRBD1 (6 bases). CDR1 is LGHNA, CDR2 YSLEER, per germline. The CDR3 consists of 16 residues. V lost 0 bases, J lost 3 bases, and 14 bases lay in between. The CDR3 spells CASSQDFRQDYYGYTF. CDR3 nucleotide sequence: TGCGCCAGCAGCCAAGATTTTAGACAGGACTACTATGGCTACACCTTC.

This CDR3 reads CASSLSPPGRGAIDTQYF. Written as DNA, the CDR3 is TGTGCCAGCAGCTTATCCCCCCCGGGGCGGGGGGCGATAGATACGCAGTATTTT. This sequence joins TRBV7-2 and TRBJ2-3; 8 positions match TRBD2. CDR1 and CDR2 (germline): SGHTA, FQGNSA. CDR3 length: 18 residues. The V segment lost 2 bases and the J segment 5 bases; nucleotides outside the gene matches: 15.

The chain links TRBV28 to TRBJ1-4, with 11 bases identical to TRBD1. J was trimmed by 7 bases and V by 5 bases; bases with no gene match: 9. CDR3 size: 16 residues. Germline CDR1 reads MDHEN; CDR2 reads SYDVKM. The CDR3 DNA reads as TGTGCCAGCAGTAGGACAGGGGGCGCTAACCCTGAAAAACTGTTTTTT. Translation gives CASSRTGGANPEKLFF.

The chain joins TRBV30 to TRBJ1-6; no reliable D call. V gave up 0 bases and J gave up 7 bases, with 10 bases separating them. CDR1 and CDR2 from the germline V gene are GTSNPN and SVGIG (reference sequence). The CDR3 covers 14 residues. DNA of the CDR3: TGTGCCTGGAGTGTAAACAGATACAATTCACCCCTCCACTTT. Translated: CAWSVNRYNSPLHF.

The chain carries TRBV4-3 and TRBJ1-4; 9 bases agree with TRBD1. Germline CDR1 is LGHNA and CDR2 is YSLEER. The V gene end was trimmed by 4 bases and the J gene end by 1 base; junction bases not matched to a gene: 10. CDR3 length: 18 amino acids. The CDR3 DNA sequence: TGCGCCAGCAGCCCATCGACAGGGGGAGGAGGAACTAATGAAAAACTGTTTTTT. This encodes CASSPSTGGGGTNEKLFF.

V is TRBV6-5 and J is TRBJ1-5; TRBD1 matches at 8 bases. V shed 6 bases and J 7 bases; nucleotides not matched to a gene: 8. From germline, CDR1 is MNHEY and CDR2 SVGAGI. CDR3 length: 14 amino acids. The CDR3 is CASSPSRGQQPQHF. The CDR3 region has the DNA TGTGCCAGCAGCCCCTCCAGGGGGCAACAGCCCCAGCATTTT.

The chain links TRBV5-1 to TRBJ2-5, with 8 bases aligning to TRBD1. Trimming cost V 2 bases and J 0 bases; bases outside gene matches: 6. The CDR3 loop spans 16 amino acids. Germline V lookup: CDR1 SGHRS, CDR2 YFSETQ. CDR3 bases: TGCGCCAGCAGCTTTCTTGGACAGGGCAACCAAGAGACCCAGTACTTC. As protein: CASSFLGQGNQETQYF.

A remark on this clone: Other DNA variants within this sample encode the same CDR3. V is TRBV9 and J is TRBJ1-2, with TRBD1 identical over 9 bases. V lost 0 bases, J lost 8 bases, and 8 bases stayed unmatched. CDR1 and CDR2 (germline): SGDLS, YYNGEE. CDR3 size: 15 residues. CDR3 loop: CASSVDGTGRGGYTF. The CDR3 nucleotides read TGTGCCAGCAGCGTAGATGGGACAGGGAGGGGAGGCTACACCTTC.

This chain uses TRBV7-6 with TRBJ1-5; D may be TRBD1 (5 bases). CDR1 is SGHVS and CDR2 is FNYEAQ in the germline V gene. This CDR3 is built from 13 residues. Trimming took 5 bases from V and 5 from J, leaving 10 bases between them. CDR3 in DNA: TGTGCCAGCAGCGTCAGGGTCGATCAGCCCCAGCATTTT. Its protein is CASSVRVDQPQHF. Filled out from reference TRBV7-6 and TRBJ1-5, the complete variable domain reads GAGVSQSPRYKVTKRGQDVALRCDPISGHVSLYWYRQALGQGPEFLTYFNYEAQQDKSGLPNDRFSAERPEGSISTLTIQRTEQRDSAMYRCASSVRVDQPQHFGDGTRLSIL.

The V and J genes are TRBV28 and TRBJ1-1, with a possible D match to TRBD1 (6 bases). Between the trimmed V and J ends, which lost 2 bases and 5 bases, there was a span of 12 bases. Germline V CDR1 and CDR2: MDHEN, SYDVKM. The CDR3 is 14 residues long. DNA for the CDR3: TGTGCCAGCAGTTTAAACAGGGTGGGAACTGAAGCTTTCTTT. It yields the protein CASSLNRVGTEAFF.

V usage is TRBV7-2 and J usage is TRBJ1-1, with a weak D call TRBD1 (5 bases). The CDR3 has 15 residues. V lost 2 bases and J lost 1, with 11 bases in between. From germline, CDR1 is SGHTA and CDR2 FQGNSA. In DNA form, the CDR3 reads TGTGCCAGCAGCTTATCGCAGGGAGGGAACACTGAAGCTTTCTTT. The encoded protein is CASSLSQGGNTEAFF.